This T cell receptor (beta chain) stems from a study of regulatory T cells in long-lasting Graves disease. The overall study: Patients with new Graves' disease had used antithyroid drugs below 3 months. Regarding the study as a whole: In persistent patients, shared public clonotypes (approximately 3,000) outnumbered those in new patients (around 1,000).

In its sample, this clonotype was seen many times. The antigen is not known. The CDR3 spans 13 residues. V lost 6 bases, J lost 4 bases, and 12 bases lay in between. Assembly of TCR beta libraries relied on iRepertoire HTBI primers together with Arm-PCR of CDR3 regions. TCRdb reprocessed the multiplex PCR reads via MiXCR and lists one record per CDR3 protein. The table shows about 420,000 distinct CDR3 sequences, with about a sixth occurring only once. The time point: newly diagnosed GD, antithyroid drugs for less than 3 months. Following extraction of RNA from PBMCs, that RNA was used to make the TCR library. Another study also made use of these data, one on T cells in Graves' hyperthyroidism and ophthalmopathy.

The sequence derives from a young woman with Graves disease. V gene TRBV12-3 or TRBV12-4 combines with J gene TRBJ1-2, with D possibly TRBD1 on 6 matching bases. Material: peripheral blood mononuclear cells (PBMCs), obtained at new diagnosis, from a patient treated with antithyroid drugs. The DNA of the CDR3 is TGTGCCAGCAGCCGGGACACCCTCTATGGCTACACCTTC. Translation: CASSRDTLYGYTF.